The T cell receptor beta chain under discussion was sequenced for a study of blood T cells in healthy people across ages (dated by TCRdb to between 2015 and 2016). Turning to the overall study: In model experiments, template switching captured roughly one uniquely barcoded TCR beta cDNA molecule for every two T cells. To avoid experimental bias, donors of different ages were randomly spread across the sequencing lanes. Four age groups were formed from the donors: young (average roughly 15 years), middle-aged (around 40), aged (around 62) and long-lived (about 75). The study analyzed two additional independent replicas of 1 million unique cDNA reads from the same blood draw for two donors, one aged 18 to 30 and one aged 80 or older. To track age-related changes in TCR beta repertoire diversity, the study relied on deep sequencing normalized with unique cDNA molecular identifiers. General conclusions and limits of the study: Observed TCR beta diversity correlated strongly with the percentage of naive T cells measured by flow cytometry. Conclusive comparison of naive and antigen-experienced compartments was prevented by the profiling of bulk unsorted PBMCs. Estimates of total diversity based on one million sequenced T cells were considered lower bounds and underestimates. Observed TCR beta diversity per million T cells fell roughly linearly with age, and a significant reduction was already apparent by age around 40. Compared with the aged group, more naive CD4+ T cells, fewer expanded clones and increased TCR diversity were shown by the long-lived group, suggesting age selection. The CMV infection status of donors was not known, potentially confounding age-related changes in expanded clonotypes.

The method behind the library was 5' RACE. TCRdb lists the instrument as Illumina HiSeq 2500. A second roughly 6 to 12 cycle PCR used a sample-barcoded 5' primer and a J-beta primer mix. A template-switch 5' adaptor carrying 12 random nucleotides introduced a unique molecular identifier onto each TCR beta cDNA molecule. At least 3 million CDR3-containing paired-end reads were obtained from each sample. All of the RNA was converted into first-strand cDNA using the Mint cDNA synthesis kit, with a TRBC-specific oligonucleotide serving as the primer. All cDNA was treated with uracil-DNA glycosylase and then went through a first 18-cycle PCR with the universal primers M1SS and BC2_uni_R. The study's own analysis went as follows. Normalization of each sample was performed by random selection of 1 million high-quality reads, each carrying a distinct molecular identifier. Reads with shared molecular identifiers were discarded instead of being binned into consensus sequences. MiTCR, with a Q25 quality threshold and the strictest error-elimination algorithm, was used for CDR3 identification, clonotype clustering and error correction. A nonparametric unseen species model with Euler transformation was used to estimate a lower bound on total TCR beta diversity. The public reads were quality trimmed at Q25 with fastp and then assembled into clones with MiXCR by TCRdb, keeping productive beta chains. Rows matching on CDR3 protein sequence are summarized as one entry with the most common DNA and genes. TCRdb's processing, not the authors', yielded these V and J calls. For this sample the table gives 600,000 to 1,000,000 distinct CDR3 sequences, of which 55% to 70% were detected only once. Over 20% of the sample is held by the ten biggest clonotypes.

Donors were a few dozen systemically healthy Caucasian individuals from Russia aged roughly 6 to 95 years. Ten milliliters of peripheral blood were drawn from each donor into EDTA-treated Vacutainer tubes. PBMCs were isolated by Ficoll-Paque density-gradient centrifugation, with at least 7 million obtained per sample. Trizol reagent was used to extract total RNA from PBMCs, with at least 6 micrograms per sample. Naive CD45RAhigh/CD27high T cell percentages were measured by flow cytometry on a PBMC aliquot from every donor. A note on this clonotype: The specificity of this receptor is unknown. No base qualities exist here, and no much larger clone lies one base off it.

Via the germline V gene, CDR1 is SGHAT and CDR2 FQNNGV. At the junction V is shortened by 4 bases and J by 3 bases, with 19 bases in between. The CDR3 spans 16 residues, from the cysteine through the phenylalanine. Just the 48-base CDR3 DNA is kept, in frame starting at base 1. The TCR was taken from a man aged 25 to 45 in good health. The V and J genes are TRBV11-2 and TRBJ2-7; matching of 5 bases hints at TRBD2 as the D gene. Sample: blood. The sequence in DNA is TGTGCCAGCAGCTCCCGTAGGGCAGCAAGCGGCTACGAGCAGTACTTC. This encodes CASSSRRAASGYEQYF.